Presented here are 17 T cell receptor beta chains from one specimen sequenced in a study of shared clonotypes between healthy human individuals (dated by TCRdb to about 2020). For the CD8 naive samples, CD45RO-negative cells were positively selected for CCR7, yielding a CD45RA+CCR7+ population from which TemRA cells were excluded. The library was built by means of the immunoSEQ multiplex PCR assay. Here the immuneACCESS table is served through TCRdb, limited to in-frame sequences with V and J called. Missing clones are a known gap in these copies; in checked studies unresolved V genes cover under half, and the rest lacks a known reason. Recorded for this sample are approximately 650,000 clones; less than 97% of them occurred a single time. 0.11% of the sample goes to the ten largest clones. Sequencing was carried out using naive CD8+ T cells sorted from blood. The cell subset or site tag for this specimen amounts to: CD45RA+CCR7+. The receptors derive from a woman in her 30s in good health.

The chain links TRBV5-1 to TRBJ2-7; the match to TRBD1 covers 7 bases. This CDR3 is 13 amino acids long. CDR1 and CDR2 from the germline V gene are SGHRS and YFSETQ. The junction had 7 bases not matched to a gene; V was cut back by 4 bases and J by 6 bases. CDR3 in DNA: TGCGCCAGCAGCATCGGGACAGCGACCGAGCAGTACTTC. This codes for CASSIGTATEQYF. Supplemented by reference TRBV5-1 and TRBJ2-7, the full variable domain reads KAGVTQTPRYLIKTRGQQVTLSCSPISGHRSVSWYQQTPGQGLQFLFEYFSETQRNKGNFPGRFSGRQFSNSRSEMNVSTLELGDSALYLCASSIGTATEQYFGPGTRLTVT.

V and J are TRBV28 and TRBJ2-5; TRBD2 matches 11 bases. The CDR3 totals 17 residues. The trim removed 5 bases at V and 2 bases at J, leaving 10 bases unmatched. From germline, CDR1 is MDHEN and CDR2 SYDVKM. CDR3 sequence reads: CASSGGPGLAGQETQYF. Written as DNA, the CDR3 is TGTGCCAGCAGTGGAGGACCCGGACTAGCGGGTCAAGAGACCCAGTACTTC.

This clone was observed a handful of times. The genes are TRBV19 and TRBJ2-3; D may be TRBD1 (6 bases). CDR3 size: 14 residues. CDR1 and CDR2 (germline): LNHDA, SQIVND (reference sequence). V was clipped by 7 bases and J by 8 bases, with 19 bases between them. Here the CDR3 DNA reads TGTGCCAGTACGGCAGGGTTGGGGGCAGCTACGCAGTATTTT. Amino acids: CASTAGLGAATQYF.

Worth noting for this clone: This sample includes further DNA sequences coding for the same CDR3. Here the CDR3 DNA reads TGTGCCAGCAGCTCTGGGACGGGGTACAATGAGCAGTTCTTC. Protein sequence: CASSSGTGYNEQFF. The chain has TRBV7-3 and TRBJ2-1, with D perhaps being TRBD1 or TRBD2 (5 bases each). The CDR3 extends over 14 amino acids. CDR1 SGHTA and CDR2 FQGTGA come from the germline V gene. Between the trimmed V and J ends, which lost 4 bases and 4 bases, there was a span of 11 bases.

V and J are TRBV13 and TRBJ2-2; perhaps TRBD2 as D (5 bases). Trimming left V 6 bases short and J 2 bases short, with 16 bases between. Germline-derived CDR1 and CDR2 are PRHDT and FYEKMQ (reference sequence). This CDR3 has 16 amino acids. The CDR3 DNA reads as TGTGCCAGCAGGTCGGAGACTAAACAAAACACCGGGGAGCTGTTTTTT. This codes for CASRSETKQNTGELFF.

As to this clone: The junction does not match germline at one end; this may be a read error. The chain links TRBV28 to TRBJ2-7; 8 positions match TRBD1. CDR1 is MDHEN and CDR2 is SYDVKM in the germline V gene. The CDR3 runs 14 residues. The CDR3 here is CAGSLTGGEYEQYF. CDR3 bases: TGTGCCGGCAGTTTAACAGGGGGAGAATACGAGCAGTACTTC.

The rearrangement uses TRBV6-6 and TRBJ1-2; 8 bases are a match to TRBD1. The length of the CDR3 is 14 residues. Germline V lookup: CDR1 MNHNY, CDR2 SVGAGI (reference sequence). J lost 6 bases, V lost 8 bases, and 11 bases had no gene match. CDR3 loop: CASEGTGGADGYTF. The CDR3 nucleotides read TGTGCCAGCGAGGGAACAGGGGGTGCCGATGGCTACACCTTC.

This clone occurred once. This rearrangement joins TRBV9 to TRBJ2-1; 9 bases fit TRBD1. Germline CDR1 reads SGDLS; CDR2 reads YYNGEE. The V gene end was trimmed by 3 bases and the J gene end by 10 bases; junction bases not matched to a gene: 14. This CDR3 is built from 16 residues. The DNA for the CDR3 is TGTGCCAGCAGCGGATGGACAGGGGCTTTTCGCGAGGAGCAGTTCTTC. This codes for CASSGWTGAFREEQFF. The complete variable domain, with remaining parts taken from reference TRBV9 and TRBJ2-1, reads DSGVTQTPKHLITATGQRVTLRCSPRSGDLSVYWYQQSLDQGLQFLIQYYNGEERAKGNILERFSAQQFPDLHSELNLSSLELGDSALYFCASSGWTGAFREEQFFGPGTRLTVL.

The sample holds one count of this clone. The chain recombines TRBV5-1 with TRBJ2-7; TRBD2 aligns across 8 bases. V was clipped by 2 bases and J by 7 bases; unmatched bases: 14. Germline V lookup: CDR1 SGHRS, CDR2 YFSETQ. This CDR3 contains 16 residues. The CDR3 nucleotides are TGCGCCAGCAGCTTCACAACGGGAGGGCCATTCCGGGAGCAGTACTTC. Protein product: CASSFTTGGPFREQYF.

The chain combines TRBV7-2 with TRBJ2-2, with a possible D match to TRBD1 (5 bases). The germline V gene has CDR1 SGHTA and CDR2 FQGNSA. V dropped 2 bases and J dropped 5 bases, with 15 bases sitting between them. The CDR3 runs 16 residues. CDR3: CASSLHLGRRTGELFF. The CDR3 DNA sequence: TGTGCCAGCAGCTTACATTTGGGGCGACGGACCGGGGAGCTGTTTTTT.

This rearrangement joins TRBV7-9 to TRBJ2-1; 7 nucleotides line up with TRBD1. The CDR3 runs 15 residues. Germline CDR1 reads SEHNR; CDR2 reads FQNEAQ (reference sequence). Trimming removed 5 bases from V and 5 bases from J; junction bases left unmatched: 9. Here the CDR3 DNA reads TGTGCCAGCAGCCTCCGACAGGGAACCCACAATGAGCAGTTCTTC. This codes for CASSLRQGTHNEQFF. The full variable domain, rest sourced from reference TRBV7-9 and TRBJ2-1, is DTGVSQNPRHKITKRGQNVTFRCDPISEHNRLYWYRQTLGQGPEFLTYFQNEAQLEKSRLLSDRFSAERPKGSFSTLEIQRTEQGDSAMYLCASSLRQGTHNEQFFGPGTRLTVL.

The chain recombines TRBV23-1 with TRBJ2-5; TRBD2 agrees at 7 bases. TRBV23-1 counts as an open reading frame of uncertain function. The CDR3 loop spans 13 amino acids. Germline trimming cut 8 bases from V and 4 bases from J; bases unmatched to any gene: 7. The CDR3 region has the DNA TGCGCCAGCCCTCGTGGCGGGAGAGAGACCCAGTACTTC. It translates to CASPRGGRETQYF.

The J gene is TRBJ1-1, the V gene TRBV7-9; no reliable D call. The ends were cut back, 1 base at V and 1 base at J, with 4 bases in the middle. Germline-derived CDR1 and CDR2 are SEHNR and FQNEAQ (reference sequence). This CDR3 has 13 residues. The CDR3 sequence is CASSLEKNTEAFF. The CDR3, as DNA: TGTGCCAGCAGCTTAGAGAAGAACACTGAAGCTTTCTTT.

The V call is TRBV2, the J call TRBJ1-2; 7 nucleotides agree with TRBD1. Germline V gene lookup returns CDR1 SNHLY and CDR2 FYNNEI. This CDR3 is built from 17 residues. V dropped 9 bases and J dropped 0; count of bases not matched to a gene: 16. The CDR3 sequence: CASLIRAGGITNYGYTF. Here the CDR3 DNA reads TGTGCCAGTCTGATTCGGGCAGGGGGAATCACTAACTATGGCTACACCTTC.

V is TRBV13 and J is TRBJ1-4, with D unresolved. Germline V lookup: CDR1 PRHDT, CDR2 FYEKMQ (reference sequence). This CDR3 spans 13 amino acids. V gave up 0 bases and J gave up 8 bases, with 7 bases separating them. This CDR3 reads CASSLGAGEKLFF. CDR3 sequence (DNA): TGTGCCAGCAGCTTAGGGGCCGGAGAAAAACTGTTTTTT.

The genes are TRBV15 and TRBJ2-7; D is perhaps TRBD1 (6 bases). CDR3 length: 13 amino acids. From germline, CDR1 is LNHNV and CDR2 YYDKDF (reference sequence). The germline V and J ends were trimmed by 5 bases and 7 bases, with 15 bases remaining between them. The CDR3 is CATSPTEGEEQYF. For the CDR3, the DNA is TGTGCCACCAGCCCCACCGAGGGGGAAGAGCAGTACTTC.

The chain links TRBV28 to TRBJ2-5; D tentatively reads TRBD1 or TRBD2 (5 bases each). The end of the DNA fits TRBJ2-7 better, so the J call may be wrong. The CDR3 length is 14 residues. Germline assignment: CDR1 MDHEN and CDR2 SYDVKM. CDR3 nucleotides: TGTGCCAGCAGTTTCGGGCAGGGAGTAGGCGAGCAGTACTTC. Amino acid sequence: CASSFGQGVGEQYF.